The 30 T cell receptor beta chains reported below all come from one sample, sequenced in a study of blood T cells in healthy people across ages. PCR was performed a second time for about 7 to 12 cycles using a sample-barcoded 5' primer and a J-beta primer mix. TCRdb called the 5' RACE reads again in MiXCR, with one record for every CDR3 protein. The sample contains 850,000 to 1,300,000 distinct CDR3 sequences, less than 50% of which appear only once. Sequencing input: blood. The receptors were sampled from a woman aged 60 to 75 in good health.

This clonotype is a singleton in its sample. The chain is built from TRBV28 and TRBJ2-2; 8 bases align to TRBD1. The CDR3 spans 15 residues. Germline CDR1 MDHEN, CDR2 SYDVKM. Trimming took 5 bases from V and 5 from J; bases not matched to a gene: 7. CDR3 bases: TGTGCCAGCAGTCTACAGGACAGGGAGACCGGGGAGCTGTTTTTT. Translating gives CASSLQDRETGELFF.

This chain links TRBV20-1 with TRBJ2-7; TRBD2 agrees at 10 bases. CDR1 is DFQATT and CDR2 is SNEGSKA in the germline V gene (reference sequence). Losses at the gene ends were 0 bases for V and 7 bases for J; bases not matched to a gene: 9. The CDR3 is made up of 15 amino acids. This CDR3 is CSARDSGLAGAEQYF. CDR3 DNA: TGCAGTGCTAGAGATTCGGGGCTAGCGGGAGCGGAGCAGTACTTC.

The chain is built from TRBV5-1 and TRBJ2-4; TRBD2 matches at 7 bases. From germline, CDR1 is SGHRS and CDR2 YFSETQ. V dropped 4 bases and J dropped 5; count of bases not matched to a gene: 9. This CDR3 contains 15 residues. This CDR3 is CASSEPGGGENIQYF. The CDR3 nucleotides read TGCGCCAGCAGCGAACCAGGCGGGGGAGAAAACATTCAGTACTTC.

The V and J genes are TRBV6-1 and TRBJ2-1; TRBD1 agrees at 7 bases. The germline V gene has CDR1 MNHNS and CDR2 SASEGT. This CDR3 spans 13 amino acids. V was clipped by 7 bases and J by 6 bases; unmatched bases: 6. CDR3 bases: TGTGCCAGCATGCGGCCAGGGGGCAATGAGCAGTTCTTC. As protein: CASMRPGGNEQFF.

This clonotype was found a few times. This chain links TRBV9 with TRBJ2-2; D gene ambiguous. This CDR3 is built from 14 residues. The ends were cut back, 0 bases at V and 6 bases at J, with 9 bases in the middle. The germline V gene encodes CDR1 SGDLS and CDR2 YYNGEE. DNA of the CDR3: TGTGCCAGCAGCGTAGAACAGTATTCCGGGGAGCTGTTTTTT. Translation gives CASSVEQYSGELFF.

The chain combines TRBV20-1 with TRBJ1-2; D gene unclear. Germline values: CDR1 DFQATT, CDR2 SNEGSKA (reference sequence). With 5 bases removed from V and 4 bases from J, the gap between germline ends came to 8 bases. The CDR3 length is 11 residues. CDR3 DNA sequence: TGCAGTGCTTACGACTCCTATGGCTACACCTTC. It codes for CSAYDSYGYTF.

The gene calls are TRBV7-9 and TRBJ2-5, with D possibly matching TRBD1 (5 bases). The last part of the DNA fits TRBJ2-7 better; the J call may be wrong. This CDR3 comprises 15 residues. CDR1 SEHNR and CDR2 FQNEAQ come from the germline V gene (reference sequence). CDR3 sequence: CASRAEGHSSYEQYF. The CDR3 DNA sequence: TGTGCCAGCAGAGCAGAAGGACACTCTTCCTACGAGCAGTACTTC.

V usage is TRBV27 and J usage is TRBJ2-5, with D unclear. The CDR3 sequence is 12 residues long. Germline CDR1 MNHEY, CDR2 SMNVEV (reference sequence). V was clipped by 7 bases and J by 5 bases, with 11 bases between them. CDR3 coding DNA: TGTGCCAGCACCACGGAGAAGGAGACCCAGTACTTC. Its translation is CASTTEKETQYF.

The chain has TRBV7-6 and TRBJ2-7; D may be TRBD2 (6 bases). The ends were cut back, 1 base at V and 2 bases at J, with 12 bases in the middle. CDR3 length equals 15 residues. Germline assignment: CDR1 SGHVS and CDR2 FNYEAQ. CDR3 in DNA: TGTGCCAGCAGCTTAGGTAGCGGAAATCCCTACGAGCAGTACTTC. It encodes CASSLGSGNPYEQYF.

This chain links TRBV7-2 with TRBJ2-1, with 14 bases aligning to TRBD2. The CDR3 runs to 18 residues. Germline loops: CDR1 SGHTA, CDR2 FQGNSA. V lost 2 bases and J lost 0; bases outside the gene matches: 3. The CDR3 region is CASSLNGLAGGSYNEQFF. In nucleotides, the CDR3 is TGTGCCAGCAGCTTAAATGGACTAGCGGGAGGCTCCTACAATGAGCAGTTCTTC.

The J gene is TRBJ2-4, the V gene TRBV6-5; the D gene is possibly TRBD1 (5 bases). Gene TRBJ2-7 matches the end of the DNA better, so the J call may be wrong. Germline loops: CDR1 MNHEY, CDR2 SVGAGI. CDR3 size: 15 residues. The CDR3 sequence: CASSYGAGQTYEQYF. CDR3 coding DNA: TGTGCCAGCAGTTACGGGGCAGGGCAAACATACGAGCAGTACTTC.

This sequence joins TRBV29-1 and TRBJ2-5; D unclear. Germline CDR1 is SQVTM and CDR2 is ANQGSEA. Trimming took off 7 bases at V and 11 bases at J, with 17 bases between the two ends. The CDR3 extends over 11 amino acids. This CDR3 reads CSADLYNEQYF. DNA for the CDR3: TGCAGCGCTGATTTGTACAATGAGCAGTACTTC.

The CDR3 DNA sequence: TGTGCCAGCATCCGGGGGGGCGCCTCCACCTACGAGCAGTACTTC. Protein: CASIRGGASTYEQYF. The rearrangement joins TRBV5-6 to TRBJ2-5; 8 bases line up with TRBD2. Gene TRBJ2-7 matches the end of the DNA better, so the J call may be wrong. This CDR3 comprises 15 residues. Germline V gene sequence: CDR1 SGHDT, CDR2 YYEEEE.

The chain employs TRBV6-5 and TRBJ2-4; 9 bases are a match to TRBD1. The DNA end favors TRBJ2-7, so the J call may be wrong. CDR3 length: 14 amino acids. Germline assignment: CDR1 MNHEY and CDR2 SVGAGI. In nucleotides, the CDR3 is TGTGCCAGCAGTTACTCCGGGACAGGGCGCGAGCAGTACTTC. This codes for CASSYSGTGREQYF.

The CDR3 DNA is TGTGCCAGCAGCCGAGCGGGGGCGTTTGGTGAGCAGTTCTTC. The encoded protein is CASSRAGAFGEQFF. The chain is built from TRBV3-1 and TRBJ2-1; TRBD2 matches at 8 bases. Germline V gene lookup returns CDR1 LGHDT and CDR2 YNNKEL (reference sequence). The CDR3 runs 14 residues. V trimming: 4 bases; J trimming: 9 bases; junction bases outside the gene matches: 8.

The chain recombines TRBV27 with TRBJ2-1; 10 bases line up with TRBD2. Germline values: CDR1 MNHEY, CDR2 SMNVEV (reference sequence). The CDR3 covers 16 residues. V lost 1 base to trimming and J lost 3 bases; unmatched junction nucleotides: 3. The CDR3 nucleotides read TGTGCCAGCAGTTTATGGGCTAGCGGGGGCTACAATGAGCAGTTCTTC. Its protein product is CASSLWASGGYNEQFF.

This clonotype appeared once. J is TRBJ2-7 and V is TRBV11-2; 16 bases are shared with TRBD2. Losses at the gene ends were 2 bases for V and 1 base for J; bases not matched to a gene: 11. CDR1 is SGHAT, CDR2 FQNNGV, per germline. This CDR3 comprises 20 residues. The CDR3 DNA is TGTGCCAGCAGCTTACCCAACCCGGGACTAGCGGGAGGGCCATCCTACGAGCAGTACTTC. It translates to CASSLPNPGLAGGPSYEQYF.

This clonotype has a handful of counts. The V gene is TRBV7-2, the J gene TRBJ1-2, with D tentatively TRBD1 (6 bases). Trimming cost V 1 base and J 4 bases, with 16 bases left between them. CDR1 and CDR2 from the germline V gene are SGHTA and FQGNSA. The CDR3 totals 16 residues. The CDR3 DNA follows: TGTGCCAGCAGCTTAGGGTACGGGGGCAGGAGCTATGGCTACACCTTC. Translating gives CASSLGYGGRSYGYTF.

This clonotype was counted between two and nine times. V usage is TRBV11-2 and J usage is TRBJ2-6; TRBD1 might be the D (6 bases). Germline V gene sequence: CDR1 SGHAT, CDR2 FQNNGV. The ends were cut back, 6 bases at V and 4 bases at J, with 10 bases in the middle. The CDR3 contains 14 residues. The CDR3 region is CASRGGYGANVLTF. In DNA form, the CDR3 reads TGTGCCAGCAGAGGGGGTTACGGGGCCAACGTCCTGACTTTC. Full variable domain (outside the CDR3, taken from reference TRBV11-2 and TRBJ2-6): EAGVAQSPRYKIIEKRQSVAFWCNPISGHATLYWYQQILGQGPKLLIQFQNNGVVDDSQLPKDRFSAERLKGVDSTLKIQPAKLEDSAVYLCASRGGYGANVLTFGAGSRLTVL.

This clonotype was seen many times. The chain links TRBV29-1 to TRBJ2-7, with D unclear. This CDR3 is built from 11 residues. Per the germline V gene, CDR1 is SQVTM and CDR2 is ANQGSEA. V gave up 5 bases and J gave up 5 bases, with 10 bases separating them. CDR3 protein: CSVQSYHEQYF. Written as DNA, the CDR3 is TGCAGCGTTCAGAGTTACCACGAGCAGTACTTC.

This clonotype was seen only a few times. The rearrangement links TRBV10-3 to TRBJ2-1; TRBD2 aligns across 12 bases. This CDR3 region has 14 residues. Losses at the gene ends were 7 bases for V and 9 bases for J; bases not matched to a gene: 7. Looked up from germline, CDR1 is ENHRY and CDR2 is SYGVKD. The CDR3 is CAIKGTSGFGEQFF. DNA of the CDR3: TGTGCCATCAAAGGGACTAGCGGGTTTGGTGAGCAGTTCTTC.

This clonotype has only a few counts. The chain uses TRBV7-6 and TRBJ2-6; no firm D call. Between the trimmed V and J ends, which lost 4 bases and 0 bases, there was a span of 16 bases. CDR1 and CDR2 from the germline V gene are SGHVS and FNYEAQ. The CDR3 runs 18 residues. The CDR3 nucleotides read TGTGCCAGCAGCTCAGCCCAGGAATTCCTCTCTGGGGCCAACGTCCTGACTTTC. Its translation: CASSSAQEFLSGANVLTF. Filled out from reference TRBV7-6 and TRBJ2-6, the complete variable domain reads GAGVSQSPRYKVTKRGQDVALRCDPISGHVSLYWYRQALGQGPEFLTYFNYEAQQDKSGLPNDRFSAERPEGSISTLTIQRTEQRDSAMYRCASSSAQEFLSGANVLTFGAGSRLTVL.

The rearrangement links TRBV30 to TRBJ2-3, with D unclear. The CDR3 length is 12 residues. CDR1 and CDR2 (germline): GTSNPN, SVGIG (reference sequence). Trimming removed 0 bases from V and 3 bases from J, with 4 bases in between. In DNA, the CDR3 is TGTGCCTGGAGTGTGGTGACAGATACGCAGTATTTT. Residues: CAWSVVTDTQYF. The entire variable domain, with the rest obtained from reference TRBV30 and TRBJ2-3, is as follows: SQTIHQWPATLVQPVGSPLSLECTVEGTSNPNLYWYRQAAGRGLQLLFYSVGIGQISSEVPQNLSASRPQDRQFILSSKKLLLSDSGFYLCAWSVVTDTQYFGPGTRLTVL.

The CDR3 DNA reads TGTGCCAGCAGCTTTGAAAACACCGGGGAGCTGTTTTTT. It translates to CASSFENTGELFF. The rearrangement joins TRBV7-9 to TRBJ2-2; D gene unclear. V lost 3 bases to trimming and J lost 2 bases, with 4 bases between them. There are 13 residues in the CDR3. Germline CDR1 SEHNR, CDR2 FQNEAQ (reference sequence).

The chain links TRBV6-5 to TRBJ2-1; 7 bases line up with TRBD1. Unmatched junction bases numbered 7, after V lost 0 bases and J lost 2 bases. CDR3 length equals 17 residues. Germline-derived CDR1 and CDR2 are MNHEY and SVGAGI. The CDR3 loop is CASSYSDRLIPYNEQFF. Written as DNA, the CDR3 is TGTGCCAGCAGTTACTCGGACAGGTTAATCCCCTACAATGAGCAGTTCTTC.

This clonotype was detected only once. The rearrangement links TRBV10-3 to TRBJ2-6, with 8 bases lining up with TRBD1. Looked up from germline, CDR1 is ENHRY and CDR2 is SYGVKD. The CDR3 extends over 17 amino acids. The V segment lost 3 bases and the J segment 0 bases; nucleotides outside the gene matches: 4. The CDR3: CAISDPGTGSGANVLTF. DNA for the CDR3: TGTGCCATCAGTGACCCCGGGACAGGCTCTGGGGCCAACGTCCTGACTTTC.

V gene TRBV9 combines with J gene TRBJ2-7; D is uncertain. Trimming cost V 0 bases and J 3 bases, with 10 bases left between them. This CDR3 is 14 amino acids long. Germline V gene sequence: CDR1 SGDLS, CDR2 YYNGEE. The CDR3 DNA is TGTGCCAGCAGCGTAGGTGTCTACCTCTACGAGCAGTACTTC. Translating it yields CASSVGVYLYEQYF. Looking up the rest from reference TRBV9 and TRBJ2-7 gives the full variable domain: DSGVTQTPKHLITATGQRVTLRCSPRSGDLSVYWYQQSLDQGLQFLIQYYNGEERAKGNILERFSAQQFPDLHSELNLSSLELGDSALYFCASSVGVYLYEQYFGPGTRLTVT.

This clonotype was observed a handful of times. V is TRBV27 and J is TRBJ2-1; D is uncertain. This CDR3 is built from 15 residues. Germline CDR1 and CDR2: MNHEY and SMNVEV (reference sequence). Trimming took 2 bases from V and 4 from J, leaving 12 bases between them. CDR3 sequence (DNA): TGTGCCAGCAGTTTAGGGCACGGTTCTTACAATGAGCAGTTCTTC. Translating it yields CASSLGHGSYNEQFF.

This clonotype was observed at least ten times. The gene calls are TRBV6-5 and TRBJ2-7; D not certain. Trimming removed 4 bases from V and 2 bases from J, with 9 bases in between. Germline V gives CDR1 MNHEY, CDR2 SVGAGI. The CDR3 sequence is 13 residues long. The CDR3 bases are TGTGCCAGCAGTTCTCTGGGCCCCTACGAGCAGTACTTC. Amino acid sequence: CASSSLGPYEQYF.

The chain carries TRBV5-1 and TRBJ2-1, with 13 bases fitting TRBD2. Looked up from germline, CDR1 is SGHRS and CDR2 is YFSETQ. The CDR3 has 18 amino acids. Germline trimming cut 6 bases from V and 6 bases from J; bases unmatched to any gene: 15. For the CDR3, the DNA is TGCGCCAGCAAGCTGGGACTAGCGGGACAGAAACTACGCAATGAGCAGTTCTTC. It codes for CASKLGLAGQKLRNEQFF. Full variable domain (remainder filled in from reference TRBV5-1 and TRBJ2-1): KAGVTQTPRYLIKTRGQQVTLSCSPISGHRSVSWYQQTPGQGLQFLFEYFSETQRNKGNFPGRFSGRQFSNSRSEMNVSTLELGDSALYLCASKLGLAGQKLRNEQFFGPGTRLTVL.